The clone carrying this T cell receptor (beta chain) was counted a single time. Its antigen is not known. The sample comes from a study of siplizumab effects on memory and regulatory T cells. Study-level results: Naive or memory phenotype was unassignable for roughly 80-96% of proliferating CD4+ or CD8+ clones.

For every sample, some 10^5 TCR templates were assayed. The data were produced by immunoSEQ multiplex PCR, yet TCRdb's version contains in-frame clones alone and is incomplete. This sample has tens of thousands of clones; 94% occur once, and the top ten carry over 0.25%. The CDR3 has 15 residues. Germline CDR1 reads MDHEN; CDR2 reads SYDVKM. V lost 3 bases and J lost 5; bases outside the gene matches: 9. The receptor was isolated from a human donor in good health. The chain has TRBV28 and TRBJ2-7; TRBD1 aligns across 8 bases. Sample: non-Treg CD4+ T cells sorted from blood. The CDR3 DNA reads as TGTGCCAGCAGTTTCGGTGGACAGGGTAACAACGAGCAGTACTTC. It codes for CASSFGGQGNNEQYF.